A selection of T cell receptor beta chains follows, all from one sample in a study of blood T cell repertoires in COVID-19. Assay used: immunoSEQ multiplex PCR; TCRdb lists only in-frame clones, some missing. Of around 140,000 clones listed, roughly four fifths are singletons. The sequencing input was peripheral blood. All receptors derive from a woman aged 60 to 75 with acute or convalescent COVID-19. Both conserved end residues are part of each CDR3. The D gene is left open where the match is weak. Where a row states a size, it is once, few, many or the class of an expanded clone; other rows omit it.

size: .; J: TRBJ2-3; D: .; V: TRBV7-2; DNA: TGTGCCAGCAGCTTGGGAGCGGGTGCTGTCACAGATACGCAGTATTTT; CDR3: CASSLGAGAVTDTQYF
size: .; J: TRBJ2-3; D: TRBD2; V: TRBV29-1; DNA: TGCAGCGTTACCGGACTAGCGGGAGTCCGAGATACGCAGTATTTT; CDR3: CSVTGLAGVRDTQYF
size: .; J: TRBJ1-2; D: .; V: TRBV27; DNA: TGTGCCAGCTGGGGCCTTTATGGCTACACCTTC; CDR3: CASWGLYGYTF
size: .; J: TRBJ1-5; D: .; V: TRBV9; DNA: TGTGCCAGCAGCGTAGAAGGAACAGTCGATAGCAATCAGCCCCAGCATTTT; CDR3: CASSVEGTVDSNQPQHF
size: .; J: TRBJ1-5; D: .; V: TRBV7-3; DNA: TGTGCCAGCAGCTTAAGAGGCAGGGTTCAGCCCCAGCATTTT; CDR3: CASSLRGRVQPQHF
size: .; J: TRBJ2-1; D: .; V: TRBV7-3; DNA: TGTGCCAGCAGTGCGGGACTTTACAATGAGCAGTTCTTC; CDR3: CASSAGLYNEQFF
size: few; J: TRBJ1-6; D: TRBD1; V: TRBV7-2; DNA: TGTGCCAGCAGCTTAGCCGATGGGACAGGGTTTTCACCCCTCCACTTT; CDR3: CASSLADGTGFSPLHF
size: .; J: TRBJ2-1; D: .; V: TRBV4-2; DNA: TGTGCCAGCAGCCAAGAGGGCTATGAGCAGTTCTTC; CDR3: CASSQEGYEQFF
size: .; J: TRBJ2-7; D: TRBD2; V: TRBV7-2; DNA: TGTGCCAGCAGCGACCGCGGGACTAGCGGGATCAAGGGCGAGCAGTACTTC; CDR3: CASSDRGTSGIKGEQYF
size: .; J: TRBJ2-2; D: .; V: TRBV2; DNA: TGTGCCAGCACCGGAGTAACCGGGGAGCTGTTTTTT; CDR3: CASTGVTGELFF
size: .; J: TRBJ1-2; D: TRBD1; V: TRBV6-5; DNA: TGTGCCAGCAGTTACGACGGGACAGGGGGACTCTATGGCTACACCTTC; CDR3: CASSYDGTGGLYGYTF
size: .; J: TRBJ1-1; D: .; V: TRBV7-9; DNA: TGTGCCAGCAGCTTAACAGGAGACACTGAAGCTTTCTTT; CDR3: CASSLTGDTEAFF
size: .; J: TRBJ2-7; D: .; V: TRBV11-1; DNA: TGTGCCAGCAGCGCCACGGGATACGAGCAGTACTTC; CDR3: CASSATGYEQYF
size: .; J: TRBJ2-1; D: TRBD1; V: TRBV24-1; DNA: TGTGCCACCAGTGATCTACAGGGGAGCTCCTACAATGAGCAGTTCTTC; CDR3: CATSDLQGSSYNEQFF
size: .; J: TRBJ2-3; D: TRBD2; V: TRBV10-1; DNA: TGCGCCAGCAGTGAGTCGGGACTAGCTGATTCTAGCACAGATACGCAGTATTTT; CDR3: CASSESGLADSSTDTQYF
size: .; J: TRBJ2-3; D: .; V: TRBV28; DNA: TGTGCCAGCAGAAGTTTGGAGTTCACAGATACGCAGTATTTT; CDR3: CASRSLEFTDTQYF
size: .; J: TRBJ1-4; D: .; V: TRBV5-6; DNA: TGTGCCAGCAGCTTGCAGGGCCACCTTAATGAAAAACTGTTTTTT; CDR3: CASSLQGHLNEKLFF
size: .; J: TRBJ1-1; D: TRBD1; V: TRBV5-5; DNA: TGTGCCAGCAGCGAACTCAGGGGGCGAGCTGAAGCTTTCTTT; CDR3: CASSELRGRAEAFF
size: .; J: TRBJ2-3; D: TRBD2; V: TRBV2; DNA: TGTGCCAGCGGGGGACTAGCGGATACGCAGTATTTT; CDR3: CASGGLADTQYF
size: once; J: TRBJ2-3; D: TRBD1; V: TRBV7-3; DNA: TGTGCCAGCAGCTCGACATCGGACAGGGCGGATACGCAGTATTTT; CDR3: CASSSTSDRADTQYF
size: .; J: TRBJ1-6; D: TRBD1; V: TRBV2; DNA: TGTGCCAGCAGTGAAGGGACAGGCAATTCACCCCTCCACTTT; CDR3: CASSEGTGNSPLHF
size: .; J: TRBJ2-5; D: .; V: TRBV11-2; DNA: TGTGCCAGCAGCTTACCCTTAGAGGCCAGGGGGGTAGAGACCCAGTACTTC; CDR3: CASSLPLEARGVETQYF
size: .; J: TRBJ2-1; D: TRBD2; V: TRBV24-1; DNA: TGTGCCACCGGGGGACTAGCCAGTGAGCAGTTCTTC; CDR3: CATGGLASEQFF